This T cell receptor beta chain was recovered during a study of cytomegalovirus exposure and HLA in healthy donors. Amplification used 60 Vbeta primers and 13 Jbeta primers. Clones were sequenced by immunoSEQ multiplex PCR, and TCRdb holds only the in-frame ones, with some missing. The table lists about 100,000 clones, roughly 70% of them singletons. Germline-derived CDR1 and CDR2 are MNHEY and SVGAGI. This CDR3 is built from 16 residues. With 4 bases clipped from V and 9 bases from J, the junction kept 8 bases outside the gene matches. Notes on this clone: Its antigen is not identified.

The study, taken as a whole, reports: In an earlier analysis, in roughly 580 donors, most V segments appeared productive either ~87% or ~30% of the time.

The specimen sequenced was PBMCs. This chain uses TRBV6-5 with TRBJ2-1; 14 nucleotides agree with TRBD2. The receptor was isolated from a woman younger than 30 in good health and CMV-seropositive. CDR3 protein: CASSFGTSGSFGEQFF. CDR3 coding DNA: TGTGCCAGCAGTTTCGGGACTAGCGGGAGTTTTGGTGAGCAGTTCTTC.